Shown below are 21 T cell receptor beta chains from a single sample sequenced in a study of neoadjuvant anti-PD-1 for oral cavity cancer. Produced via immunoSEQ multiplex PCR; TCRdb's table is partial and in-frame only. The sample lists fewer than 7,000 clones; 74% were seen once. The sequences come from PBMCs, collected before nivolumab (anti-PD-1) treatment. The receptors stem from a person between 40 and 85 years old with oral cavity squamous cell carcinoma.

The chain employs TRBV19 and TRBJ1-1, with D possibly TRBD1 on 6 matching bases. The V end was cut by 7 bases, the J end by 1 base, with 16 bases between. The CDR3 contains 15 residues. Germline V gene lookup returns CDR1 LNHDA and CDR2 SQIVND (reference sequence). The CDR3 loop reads CASKIYEGGNTEAFF. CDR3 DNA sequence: TGTGCCAGTAAAATCTACGAAGGGGGGAACACTGAAGCTTTCTTT.

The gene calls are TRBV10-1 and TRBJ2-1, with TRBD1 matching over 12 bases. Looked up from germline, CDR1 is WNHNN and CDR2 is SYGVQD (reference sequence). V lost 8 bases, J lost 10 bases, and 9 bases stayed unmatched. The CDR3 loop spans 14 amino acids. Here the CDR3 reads CASRAGQGAGEQFF. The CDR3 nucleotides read TGCGCCAGCCGTGCGGGACAGGGGGCGGGCGAGCAGTTCTTC.

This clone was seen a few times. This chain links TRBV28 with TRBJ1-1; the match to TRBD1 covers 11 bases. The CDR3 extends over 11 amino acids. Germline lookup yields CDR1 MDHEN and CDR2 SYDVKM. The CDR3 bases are TGTGGGCTGGGACAGGGGGCTGAAGCTTTCTTT. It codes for CGLGQGAEAFF.

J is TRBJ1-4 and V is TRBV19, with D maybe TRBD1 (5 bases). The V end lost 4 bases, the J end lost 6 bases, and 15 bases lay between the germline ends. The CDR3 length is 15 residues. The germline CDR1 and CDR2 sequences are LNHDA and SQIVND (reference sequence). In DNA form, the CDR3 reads TGTGCCAGTAGTACCCCGGGCCGAGGGGATGAAAAACTGTTTTTT. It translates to CASSTPGRGDEKLFF.

The CDR3 region has the DNA TGTGCCAGCAGTCCCCAGGGTGGCACTGAAGCTTTCTTT. It is translated as CASSPQGGTEAFF. The gene calls are TRBV25-1 and TRBJ1-1; D is possibly TRBD1 (5 bases). This CDR3 spans 13 amino acids. Trimming cost V 5 bases and J 4 bases, with 11 bases left between them. Germline V gene lookup returns CDR1 MGHDK and CDR2 SYGVNS.

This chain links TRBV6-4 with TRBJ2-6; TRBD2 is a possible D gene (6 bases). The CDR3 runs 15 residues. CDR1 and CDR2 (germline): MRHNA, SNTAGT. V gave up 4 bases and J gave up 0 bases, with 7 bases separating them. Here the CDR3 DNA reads TGTGCCAGCAGTGTGGAGGGCTCTGGGGCCAACGTCCTGACTTTC. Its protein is CASSVEGSGANVLTF.

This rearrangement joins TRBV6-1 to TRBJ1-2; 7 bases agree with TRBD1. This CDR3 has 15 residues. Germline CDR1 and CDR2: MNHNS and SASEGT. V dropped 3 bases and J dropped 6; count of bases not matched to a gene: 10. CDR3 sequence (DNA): TGTGCCAGCAGTGATGGGTCAGGGGGGCGTCATGGCTACACCTTC. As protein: CASSDGSGGRHGYTF.

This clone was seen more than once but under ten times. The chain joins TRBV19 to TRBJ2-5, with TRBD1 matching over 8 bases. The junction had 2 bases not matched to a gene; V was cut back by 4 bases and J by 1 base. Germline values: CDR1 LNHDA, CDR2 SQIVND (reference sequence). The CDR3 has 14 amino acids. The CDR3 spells CASSRQGTQETQYF. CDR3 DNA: TGTGCCAGTAGTAGACAGGGGACCCAAGAGACCCAGTACTTC.

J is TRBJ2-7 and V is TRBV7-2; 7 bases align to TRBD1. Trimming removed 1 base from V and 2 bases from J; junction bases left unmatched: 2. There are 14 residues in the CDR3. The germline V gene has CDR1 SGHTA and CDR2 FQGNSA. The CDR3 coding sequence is TGTGCCAGCAGCTTAGGGCAGGGGGCCTACGAGCAGTACTTC. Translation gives CASSLGQGAYEQYF.

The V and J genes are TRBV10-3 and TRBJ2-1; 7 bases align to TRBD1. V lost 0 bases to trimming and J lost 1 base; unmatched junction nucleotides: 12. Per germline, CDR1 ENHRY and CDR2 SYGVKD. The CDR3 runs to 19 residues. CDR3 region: CAISESRTGAGKSYNEQFF. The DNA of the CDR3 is TGTGCCATCAGTGAGTCACGAACAGGGGCCGGGAAATCCTACAATGAGCAGTTCTTC.

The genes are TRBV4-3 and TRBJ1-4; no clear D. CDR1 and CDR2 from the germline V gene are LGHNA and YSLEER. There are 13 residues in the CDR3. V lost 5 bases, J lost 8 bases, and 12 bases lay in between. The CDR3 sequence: CASSKIIGEKLFF. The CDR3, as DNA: TGCGCCAGCAGCAAAATCATCGGGGAAAAACTGTTTTTT.

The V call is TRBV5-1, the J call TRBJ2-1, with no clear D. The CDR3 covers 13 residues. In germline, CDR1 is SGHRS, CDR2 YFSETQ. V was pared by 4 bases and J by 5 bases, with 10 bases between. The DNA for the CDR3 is TGCGCCAGCAGCGGGGATAGGGACAATGAGCAGTTCTTC. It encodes CASSGDRDNEQFF.

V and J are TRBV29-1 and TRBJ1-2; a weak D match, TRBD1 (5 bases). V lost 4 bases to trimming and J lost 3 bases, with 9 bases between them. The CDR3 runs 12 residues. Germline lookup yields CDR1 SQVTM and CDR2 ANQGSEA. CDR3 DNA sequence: TGCAGCGTTGGTGCGGGGGACTATGGCTACACCTTC. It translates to CSVGAGDYGYTF.

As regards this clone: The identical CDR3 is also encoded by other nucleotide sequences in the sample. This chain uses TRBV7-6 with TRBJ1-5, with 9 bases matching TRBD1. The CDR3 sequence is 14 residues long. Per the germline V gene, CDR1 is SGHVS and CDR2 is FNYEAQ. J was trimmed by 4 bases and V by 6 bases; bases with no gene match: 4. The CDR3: CASSQDRGNQPQHF. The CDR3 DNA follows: TGTGCCAGCAGTCAGGACAGGGGAAATCAGCCCCAGCATTTT.

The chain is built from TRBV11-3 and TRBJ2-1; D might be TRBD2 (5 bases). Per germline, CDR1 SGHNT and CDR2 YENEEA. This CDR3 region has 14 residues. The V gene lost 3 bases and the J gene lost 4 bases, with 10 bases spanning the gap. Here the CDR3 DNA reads TGTGCCAGCAGCTTGAATAGCGTATACAATGAGCAGTTCTTC. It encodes CASSLNSVYNEQFF.

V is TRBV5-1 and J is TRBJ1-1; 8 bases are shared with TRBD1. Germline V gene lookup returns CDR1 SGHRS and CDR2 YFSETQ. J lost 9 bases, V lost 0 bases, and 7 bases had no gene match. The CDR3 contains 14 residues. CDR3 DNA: TGCGCCAGCAGCTTGGGACAGGGGTCGAACAAAGCTTTCTTT. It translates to CASSLGQGSNKAFF.

The CDR3 sequence: CASSGTGTGATEAFF. The CDR3 bases are TGTGCCAGCAGCGGGACAGGGACGGGGGCCACTGAAGCTTTCTTT. This chain joins TRBV9 and TRBJ1-1; 8 bases are shared with TRBD1. Germline V gene lookup returns CDR1 SGDLS and CDR2 YYNGEE. Unmatched junction bases numbered 8, after V lost 3 bases and J lost 4 bases. This CDR3 is 15 amino acids long. The complete variable domain, with remaining parts taken from reference TRBV9 and TRBJ1-1, reads DSGVTQTPKHLITATGQRVTLRCSPRSGDLSVYWYQQSLDQGLQFLIQYYNGEERAKGNILERFSAQQFPDLHSELNLSSLELGDSALYFCASSGTGTGATEAFFGQGTRLTVV.

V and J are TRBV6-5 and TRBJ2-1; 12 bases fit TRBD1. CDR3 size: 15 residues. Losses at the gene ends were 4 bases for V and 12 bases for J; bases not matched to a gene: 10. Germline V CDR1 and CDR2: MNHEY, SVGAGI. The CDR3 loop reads CASSSYGTGGLGQFF. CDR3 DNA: TGTGCCAGCAGTTCCTACGGGACAGGGGGCTTGGGGCAGTTCTTC.

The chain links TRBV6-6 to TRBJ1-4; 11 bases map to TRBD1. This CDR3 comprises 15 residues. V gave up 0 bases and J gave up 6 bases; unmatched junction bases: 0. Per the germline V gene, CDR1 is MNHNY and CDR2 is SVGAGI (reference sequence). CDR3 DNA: TGTGCCAGCAGTTACTCGGACAGGGGGCATGAAAAACTGTTTTTT. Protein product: CASSYSDRGHEKLFF.

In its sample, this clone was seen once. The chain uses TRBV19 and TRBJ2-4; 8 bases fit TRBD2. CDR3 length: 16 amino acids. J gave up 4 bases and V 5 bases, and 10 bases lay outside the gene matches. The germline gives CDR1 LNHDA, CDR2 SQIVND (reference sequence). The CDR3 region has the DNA TGTGCCAGTAGTTTCCTAGCGGGCACGGGTAAAAACATTCAGTACTTC. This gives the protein CASSFLAGTGKNIQYF.

The CDR3 DNA reads as TGTGCCAGCAGCGGAAATGAGGAAAATCCCGATACGCAGTATTTT. The encoded protein is CASSGNEENPDTQYF. The chain combines TRBV7-9 with TRBJ2-3; D not certain. V was cut by 5 bases and J by 6 bases, with 18 bases left in between. CDR3 length: 15 residues. Germline V CDR1 and CDR2: SEHNR, FQNEAQ (reference sequence).